The 9 T cell receptor beta chains below come from one sample, sequenced in a study of T cells after yellow fever vaccination. Via MiXCR, TCRdb re-called the 5' RACE reads, giving one row per CDR3 protein. This table has about 310,000 distinct CDR3 sequences, roughly 3.5% appearing once. Specimen: PBMCs, collected on the day of the yellow fever booster vaccination. The receptors here all came from a man aged 18 to 29 who received the YFV17D yellow fever vaccine.

This clonotype has a single count. This sequence joins TRBV7-9 and TRBJ2-7; D uncertain. The CDR3 contains 12 residues. The V gene's germline CDR1 is SEHNR and CDR2 FQNEAQ (reference sequence). The CDR3, as DNA: TGTGCCAGCAGCTTAGCCACCCACGAGAAGTACGTC. This codes for CASSLATHEKYV.

This clonotype has a handful of counts. The CDR3 reads CAIAGTGNTGELFF. Written as DNA, the CDR3 is TGTGCCATCGCGGGGACAGGGAACACCGGGGAGCTGTTTTTT. The J gene is TRBJ2-2, the V gene TRBV10-3; TRBD1 agrees at 8 bases. The CDR3 extends over 14 amino acids. Germline V lookup: CDR1 ENHRY, CDR2 SYGVKD. V trimming: 8 bases; J trimming: 1 base; junction bases outside the gene matches: 3.

The V and J genes are TRBV27 and TRBJ2-1, with D perhaps assigned TRBD1 or TRBD2 (5 bases each). Trimming removed 5 bases at V and 2 bases at J, with 10 bases between. This CDR3 region has 14 residues. Per germline, CDR1 MNHEY and CDR2 SMNVEV (reference sequence). The CDR3 coding sequence is TGTGCCAGCAGTCCGGGGCCTACCTACAATGAGCAGTTCTTC. It is translated as CASSPGPTYNEQFF.

This clonotype was detected many times. V gene TRBV7-9 combines with J gene TRBJ2-5; D is unresolved. V dropped 3 bases and J dropped 2 bases, with 4 bases sitting between them. This CDR3 is built from 12 residues. CDR1 SEHNR and CDR2 FQNEAQ come from the germline V gene (reference sequence). CDR3 bases: TGTGCCAGCAGCTTCCCTCAAGAGACCCAGTACTTC. It yields the protein CASSFPQETQYF.

The rearrangement uses TRBV27 and TRBJ2-3; D not certain. This CDR3 spans 13 amino acids. Trimming removed 2 bases from V and 8 bases from J, with 11 bases in between. CDR1 and CDR2 from the germline V gene are MNHEY and SMNVEV (reference sequence). CDR3 sequence: CASSLLVEGTQYF. CDR3 sequence (DNA): TGTGCCAGCAGTTTACTGGTCGAAGGTACGCAGTATTTT.

The J gene is TRBJ1-3, the V gene TRBV5-1, with D maybe TRBD1 (6 bases). The germline V gene has CDR1 SGHRS and CDR2 YFSETQ. The CDR3 sequence is 15 residues long. Trimming took 3 bases from V and 8 from J, leaving 18 bases between them. CDR3 in DNA: TGCGCCAGCAGCTATGGACAGCCGGGTCGGGACACCATATATTTT. Translation gives CASSYGQPGRDTIYF.

This clonotype was counted many times. The V call is TRBV20-1, the J call TRBJ2-7, with D possibly matching TRBD2 (7 bases). In germline, CDR1 is DFQATT, CDR2 SNEGSKA (reference sequence). V gave up 5 bases and J gave up 3 bases, with 23 bases separating them. The CDR3 covers 16 residues. The DNA of the CDR3 is TGCAGTGCTCTGGCTGTTGGTGCGGGGGCGGACTACGAGCAGTACTTC. Its translation: CSALAVGAGADYEQYF.

This clonotype has a count of ten or more. The chain links TRBV7-9 to TRBJ2-5; D is perhaps TRBD2 (6 bases). The CDR3 loop spans 15 amino acids. Trimming removed 7 bases from V and 5 bases from J, with 20 bases in between. Germline lookup yields CDR1 SEHNR and CDR2 FQNEAQ (reference sequence). In DNA form, the CDR3 reads TGTGCCAGCACCAACTCGGACTGGAGGGAGGAGACCCAGTACTTC. Its protein product is CASTNSDWREETQYF.

In its sample, this clonotype was seen many times. The junction and the germline gene differ at one end; a read error may be behind it. This chain connects TRBV9 to TRBJ2-1; 11 bases align to TRBD2. CDR1 is SGDLS and CDR2 is YYNGEE in the germline V gene. This CDR3 has 16 residues. The CDR3 nucleotides read TGTGCCAGCAGTGTAGCGGGGGGGCAGTCCTACAATGAGCAGTTCTTC. Protein sequence: CASSVAGGQSYNEQFF.